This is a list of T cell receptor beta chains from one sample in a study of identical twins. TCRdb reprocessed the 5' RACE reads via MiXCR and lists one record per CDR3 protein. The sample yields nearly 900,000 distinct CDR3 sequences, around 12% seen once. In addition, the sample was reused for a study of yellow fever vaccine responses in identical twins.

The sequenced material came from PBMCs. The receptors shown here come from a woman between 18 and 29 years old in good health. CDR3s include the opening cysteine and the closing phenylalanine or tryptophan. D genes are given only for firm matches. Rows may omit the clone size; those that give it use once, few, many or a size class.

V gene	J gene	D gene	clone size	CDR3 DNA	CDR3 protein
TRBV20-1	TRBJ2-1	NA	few	TGCAGTGCTAGAGATACGTCGGAGGGGGGTTTGAATGAGCAGTTCTTC	CSARDTSEGGLNEQFF
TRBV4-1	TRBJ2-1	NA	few	TGCGCCAGCAGCCTCGAGGCCCAGCGGTACAATGAGCAGTTCTTC	CASSLEAQRYNEQFF
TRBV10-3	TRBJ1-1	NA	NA	TGTGCCATCAGTGATCAGCAAGAGAACACTGAAGCTTTCTTT	CAISDQQENTEAFF
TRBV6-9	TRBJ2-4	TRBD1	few	TGTGCCAGCACCCCCGGGACAGGCTCCAAAAACATTCAGTACTTC	CASTPGTGSKNIQYF
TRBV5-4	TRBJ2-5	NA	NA	TGTGCCAGCAGCTTGATCCCTGGCGAGACCCAGTACTTC	CASSLIPGETQYF
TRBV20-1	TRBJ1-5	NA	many	TGCAGTGCTAGAGAACCCAATCAGCCCCAGCATTTT	CSAREPNQPQHF
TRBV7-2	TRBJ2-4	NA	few	TGTGCCAGCAGGTTGGGGGCTAATGGTAACATTCAGTACTTC	CASRLGANGNIQYF
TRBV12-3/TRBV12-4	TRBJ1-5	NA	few	TGTGCCAGCAGTTTAGTAACGGGGGAGCCCCAGCATTTT	CASSLVTGEPQHF
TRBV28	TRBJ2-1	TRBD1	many	TGTGCCAGCAGTTCCGGGGACAGGGAATACAATGAGCAGTTCTTC	CASSSGDREYNEQFF
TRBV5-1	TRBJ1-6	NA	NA	TGCGCCAGCAGCTTGGGAGTCGTCGGGTCACCCCTCCACTTT	CASSLGVVGSPLHF
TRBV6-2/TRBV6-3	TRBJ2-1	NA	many	TGTGCCACCGACTCGGGGGACGGAGTTCTTAATGAGCAGTTCTTC	CATDSGDGVLNEQFF
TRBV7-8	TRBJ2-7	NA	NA	TGTGCCAGCACCTGGGCGGGACGCTCCTACGAGCAGTACTTC	CASTWAGRSYEQYF
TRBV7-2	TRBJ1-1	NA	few	TGTGCCAGCAGCGCCACCCCGGGGGGTACCACTGAAGCTTTCTTT	CASSATPGGTTEAFF
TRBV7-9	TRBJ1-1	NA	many	TGTGCCAGCAGCTTAGGGGTGGGTGAAGCTTTCTTT	CASSLGVGEAFF
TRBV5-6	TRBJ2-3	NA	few	TGTGCCAGCAGCTTAGACAGGGGCGGGGGAAGCACAGATACGCAGTATTTT	CASSLDRGGGSTDTQYF
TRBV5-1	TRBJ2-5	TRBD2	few	TGCGCCAGCAGCTTGCCTAGCGGGTCAACTTTCGGAGAGACCCAGTACTTC	CASSLPSGSTFGETQYF
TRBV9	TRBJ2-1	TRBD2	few	TGTGCCAGCAGCCCCCGGGGTAGCGGGCTCTACAATGAGCAGTTCTTC	CASSPRGSGLYNEQFF
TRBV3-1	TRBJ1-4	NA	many	TGTGCCAGCAGCCAAGAAAGGCAGACAACAACTAATGAAAAACTGTTTTTT	CASSQERQTTTNEKLFF
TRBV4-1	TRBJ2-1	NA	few	TGCGCCAGCAGCCAACTTCCCTACAATGAGCAGTTCTTC	CASSQLPYNEQFF
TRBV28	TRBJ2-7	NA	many	TGTGCCACCCTACTCCCGGGCAAGCGCTCCGAGCAGTACTTC	CATLLPGKRSEQYF